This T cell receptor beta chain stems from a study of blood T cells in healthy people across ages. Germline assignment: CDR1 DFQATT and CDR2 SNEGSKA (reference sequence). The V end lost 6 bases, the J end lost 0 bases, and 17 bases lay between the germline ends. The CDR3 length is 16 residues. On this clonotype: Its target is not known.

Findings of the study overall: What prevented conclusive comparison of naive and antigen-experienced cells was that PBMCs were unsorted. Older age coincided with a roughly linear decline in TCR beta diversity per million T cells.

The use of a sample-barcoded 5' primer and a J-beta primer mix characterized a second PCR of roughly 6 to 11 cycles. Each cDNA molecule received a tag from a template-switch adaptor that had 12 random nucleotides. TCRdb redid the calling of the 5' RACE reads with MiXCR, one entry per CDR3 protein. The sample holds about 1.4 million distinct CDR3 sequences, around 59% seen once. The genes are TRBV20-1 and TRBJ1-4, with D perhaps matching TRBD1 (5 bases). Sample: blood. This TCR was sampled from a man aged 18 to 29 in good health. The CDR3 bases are TGCAGTGCAGATACCAGGGACTTTTCAACTAATGAAAAACTGTTTTTT. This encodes CSADTRDFSTNEKLFF.